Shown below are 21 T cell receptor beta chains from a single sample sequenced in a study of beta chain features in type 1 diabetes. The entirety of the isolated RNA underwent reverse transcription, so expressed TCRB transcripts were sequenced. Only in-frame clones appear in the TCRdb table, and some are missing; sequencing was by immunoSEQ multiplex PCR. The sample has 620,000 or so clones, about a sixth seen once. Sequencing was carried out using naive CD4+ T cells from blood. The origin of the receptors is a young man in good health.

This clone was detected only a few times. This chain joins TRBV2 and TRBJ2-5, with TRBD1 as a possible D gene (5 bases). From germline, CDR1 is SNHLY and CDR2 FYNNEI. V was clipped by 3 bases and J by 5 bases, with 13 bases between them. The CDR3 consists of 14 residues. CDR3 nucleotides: TGTGCCAGCAGTGATCGACCAGGGTCGGAGACCCAGTACTTC. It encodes CASSDRPGSETQYF.

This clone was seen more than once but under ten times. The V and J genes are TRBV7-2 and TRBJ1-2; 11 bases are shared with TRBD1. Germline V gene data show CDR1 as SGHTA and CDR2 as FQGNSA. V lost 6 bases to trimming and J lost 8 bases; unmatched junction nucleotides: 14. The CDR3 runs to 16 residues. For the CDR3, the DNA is TGTGCCAGCAGGAGAACCGGGACAGGGGGATTGACGGGCTACACCTTC. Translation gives CASRRTGTGGLTGYTF.

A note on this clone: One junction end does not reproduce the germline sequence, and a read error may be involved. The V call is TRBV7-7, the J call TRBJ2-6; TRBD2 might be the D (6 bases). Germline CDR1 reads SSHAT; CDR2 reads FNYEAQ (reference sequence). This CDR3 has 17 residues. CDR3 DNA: TGTGCTAGCAGCCCGGAGGGTGGGAACTCTGGGGCCAACGTCCTGACTTTC. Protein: CASSPEGGNSGANVLTF.

The chain's CDR3 is CASSYQGAQMTEAFF. As DNA, the CDR3 is TGCGCCAGCAGCTACCAGGGGGCGCAGATGACTGAAGCTTTCTTT. This chain links TRBV5-1 with TRBJ1-1; 8 nucleotides agree with TRBD1. Trimming removed 3 bases from V and 5 bases from J; junction bases left unmatched: 9. CDR3 size: 15 residues. Germline-derived CDR1 and CDR2 are SGHRS and YFSETQ.

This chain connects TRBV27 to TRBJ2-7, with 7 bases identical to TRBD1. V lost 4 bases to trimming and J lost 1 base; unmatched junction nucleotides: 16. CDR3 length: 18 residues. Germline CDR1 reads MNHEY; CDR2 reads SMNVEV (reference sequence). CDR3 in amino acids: CASSSITLLDRESYEQYF. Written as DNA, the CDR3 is TGTGCCAGCAGTTCTATCACCTTACTCGACAGGGAATCCTACGAGCAGTACTTC.

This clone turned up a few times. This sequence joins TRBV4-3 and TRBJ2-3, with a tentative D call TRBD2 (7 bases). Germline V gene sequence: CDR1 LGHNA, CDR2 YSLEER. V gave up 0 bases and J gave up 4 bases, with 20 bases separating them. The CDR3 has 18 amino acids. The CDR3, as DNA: TGCGCCAGCAGCCAAGACTGGAGGGGGGGATCCGGCGCAGATACGCAGTATTTT. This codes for CASSQDWRGGSGADTQYF.

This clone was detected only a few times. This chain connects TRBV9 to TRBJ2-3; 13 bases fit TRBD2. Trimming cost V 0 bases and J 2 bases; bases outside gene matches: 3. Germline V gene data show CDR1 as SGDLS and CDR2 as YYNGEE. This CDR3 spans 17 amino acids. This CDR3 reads CASSVGGLAGITDTQYF. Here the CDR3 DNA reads TGTGCCAGCAGCGTAGGGGGACTAGCGGGGATCACAGATACGCAGTATTTT.

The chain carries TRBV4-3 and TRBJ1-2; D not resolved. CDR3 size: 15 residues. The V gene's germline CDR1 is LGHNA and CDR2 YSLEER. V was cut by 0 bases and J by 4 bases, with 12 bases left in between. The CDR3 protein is CASSQESDLLYGYTF. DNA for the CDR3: TGCGCCAGCAGCCAAGAATCGGACTTACTCTATGGCTACACCTTC.

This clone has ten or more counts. The CDR3 DNA follows: TGTGCCAGCAGCGCCACAGATACGCAGTATTTT. This gives the protein CASSATDTQYF. V gene TRBV7-9 combines with J gene TRBJ2-3; D unresolved. The germline V gene encodes CDR1 SEHNR and CDR2 FQNEAQ (reference sequence). CDR3 length: 11 residues. Trimming took 5 bases from V and 2 from J, leaving 2 bases between them.

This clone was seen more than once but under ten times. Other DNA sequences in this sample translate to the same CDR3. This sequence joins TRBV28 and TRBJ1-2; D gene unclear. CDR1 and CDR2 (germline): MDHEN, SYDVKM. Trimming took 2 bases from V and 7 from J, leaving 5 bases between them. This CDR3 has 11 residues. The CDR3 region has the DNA TGTGCCAGCAGTTTAAAGGTTGGCTACACCTTC. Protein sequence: CASSLKVGYTF.

CDR3 region: CASSLRVSEAFF. The DNA for the CDR3 is TGTGCCAGCAGTTTAAGGGTTTCTGAAGCTTTCTTT. The rearrangement uses TRBV28 and TRBJ1-1; D is uncertain. Trimming stripped 2 bases from V and 6 bases from J, with 7 bases between. Germline-derived CDR1 and CDR2 are MDHEN and SYDVKM. This CDR3 has 12 amino acids.

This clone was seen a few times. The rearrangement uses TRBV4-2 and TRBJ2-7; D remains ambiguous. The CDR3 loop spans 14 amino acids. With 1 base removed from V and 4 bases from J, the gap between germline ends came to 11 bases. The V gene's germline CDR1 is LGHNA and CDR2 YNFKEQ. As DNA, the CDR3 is TGTGCCAGCAGCCAAGGACCGGTGTCGTACGAGCAGTACTTC. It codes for CASSQGPVSYEQYF.

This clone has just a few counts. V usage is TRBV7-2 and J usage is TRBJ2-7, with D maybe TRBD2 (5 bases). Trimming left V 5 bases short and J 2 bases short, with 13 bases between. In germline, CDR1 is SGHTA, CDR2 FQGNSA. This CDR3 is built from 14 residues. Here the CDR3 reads CASSPIGLTYEQYF. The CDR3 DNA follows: TGTGCCAGCAGCCCGATAGGACTTACCTACGAGCAGTACTTC.

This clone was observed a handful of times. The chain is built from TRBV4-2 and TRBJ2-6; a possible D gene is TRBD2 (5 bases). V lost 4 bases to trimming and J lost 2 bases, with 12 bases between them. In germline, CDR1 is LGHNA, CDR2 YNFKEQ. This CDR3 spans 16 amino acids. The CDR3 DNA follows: TGTGCCAGCAGCCGTGACGGAGGCACTGGGGCCAACGTCCTGACTTTC. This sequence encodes CASSRDGGTGANVLTF.

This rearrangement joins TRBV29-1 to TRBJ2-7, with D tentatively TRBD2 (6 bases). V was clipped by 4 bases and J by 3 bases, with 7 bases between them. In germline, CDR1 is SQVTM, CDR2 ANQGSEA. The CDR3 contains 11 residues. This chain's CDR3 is CSVVGGYEQYF. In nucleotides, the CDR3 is TGCAGCGTTGTCGGGGGCTACGAGCAGTACTTC.

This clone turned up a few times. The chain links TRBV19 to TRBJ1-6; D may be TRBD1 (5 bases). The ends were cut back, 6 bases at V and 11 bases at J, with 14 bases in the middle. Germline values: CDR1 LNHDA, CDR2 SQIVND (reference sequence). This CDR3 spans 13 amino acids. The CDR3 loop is CASRGSGRAPLHF. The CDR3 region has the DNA TGTGCCAGTAGGGGCTCAGGGCGGGCACCCCTCCACTTT. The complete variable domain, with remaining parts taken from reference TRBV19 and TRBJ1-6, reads DGGITQSPKYLFRKEGQNVTLSCEQNLNHDAMYWYRQDPGQGLRLIYYSQIVNDFQKGDIAEGYSVSREKKESFPLTVTSAQKNPTAFYLCASRGSGRAPLHFGNGTRLTVT.

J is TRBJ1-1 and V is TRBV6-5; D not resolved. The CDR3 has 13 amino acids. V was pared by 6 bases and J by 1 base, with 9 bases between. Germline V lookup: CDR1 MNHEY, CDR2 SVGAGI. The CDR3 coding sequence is TGTGCCAGCAGCCCGTCAGGGAACACTGAAGCTTTCTTT. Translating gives CASSPSGNTEAFF.

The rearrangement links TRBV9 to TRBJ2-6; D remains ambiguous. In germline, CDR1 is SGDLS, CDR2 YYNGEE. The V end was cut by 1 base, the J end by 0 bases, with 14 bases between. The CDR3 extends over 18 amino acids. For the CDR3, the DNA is TGTGCCAGCAGCGTAAGGCATCGGCACCCCTCTGGGGCCAACGTCCTGACTTTC. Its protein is CASSVRHRHPSGANVLTF.

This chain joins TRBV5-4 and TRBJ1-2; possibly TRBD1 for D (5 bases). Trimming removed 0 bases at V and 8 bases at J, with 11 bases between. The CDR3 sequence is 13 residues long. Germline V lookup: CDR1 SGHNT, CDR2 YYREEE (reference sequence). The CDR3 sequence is CASSLEQGDGYTF. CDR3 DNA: TGTGCCAGCAGCTTGGAGCAGGGCGACGGCTACACCTTC.

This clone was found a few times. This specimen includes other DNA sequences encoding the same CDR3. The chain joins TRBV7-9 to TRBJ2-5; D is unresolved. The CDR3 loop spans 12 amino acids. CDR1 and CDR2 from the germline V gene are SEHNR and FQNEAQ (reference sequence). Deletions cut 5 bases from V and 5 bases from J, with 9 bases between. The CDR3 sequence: CASSLSGETQYF. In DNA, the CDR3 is TGTGCCAGCAGCCTTTCTGGGGAGACCCAGTACTTC. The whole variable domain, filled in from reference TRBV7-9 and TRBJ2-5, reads DTGVSQNPRHKITKRGQNVTFRCDPISEHNRLYWYRQTLGQGPEFLTYFQNEAQLEKSRLLSDRFSAERPKGSFSTLEIQRTEQGDSAMYLCASSLSGETQYFGPGTRLLVL.

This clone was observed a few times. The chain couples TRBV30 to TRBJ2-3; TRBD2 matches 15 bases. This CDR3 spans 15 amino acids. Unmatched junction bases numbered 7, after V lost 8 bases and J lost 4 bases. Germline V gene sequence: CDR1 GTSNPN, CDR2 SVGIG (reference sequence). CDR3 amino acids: CARGLAGGSADTQYF. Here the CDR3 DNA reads TGTGCCCGGGGACTAGCGGGGGGAAGCGCAGATACGCAGTATTTT.